This TCR beta chain was recorded in a study of shared T cell receptors in the human thymus. TCRdb's copy holds only in-frame clones and misses some; the assay was immunoSEQ multiplex PCR. This sample yields roughly 660,000 clones, of which roughly 90% are seen a single time; 0.0085% to 0.012% belongs to the top ten. These sequences were also reported in another study, on human thymus T cells. That source reports: Donors consisted of healthy Finnish infants (having corrective surgery for congenital heart defects). Thymus tissue was removed during corrective cardiac surgery. There were highly overlapping thymic repertoires among unrelated individuals, as related research reported.

The sequencing input was thymocytes. This clonotype originated in a boy under two years old with a congenital heart defect.

The CDR3 DNA sequence: TGTGCCAGCAGTTTGGGCAGACCCCATGAGCAGTTCTTC. Encoded protein: CASSLGRPHEQFF. The chain recombines TRBV27 with TRBJ2-1; no clear D. This CDR3 spans 13 amino acids. V was clipped by 3 bases and J by 8 bases, with 11 bases between them. CDR1 MNHEY and CDR2 SMNVEV come from the germline V gene (reference sequence).